What follows describes a single TCR beta chain. Antigen: not known. Time point in this sample: after dendritic cell vaccination, including at tumor progression/relapse. The sample is drawn from a study of glioma-infiltrating T cells after dendritic cell vaccination. Study background: Treatment, given 2003 to 2012, was autologous tumor lysate-pulsed dendritic cell vaccination. The vaccine used monocyte-derived dendritic cells pulsed overnight with autologous tumor lysate.

Findings of the study overall: Only a small number of patients had complete blood and tumor samples. Estimated pretreatment TIL content predicted outcome after dendritic cell vaccination.

TCRdb's copy holds only in-frame clones and misses some; the assay was immunoSEQ multiplex PCR. The sample consists of over 55,000 clones, about 80% of them appearing once. CDR1 and CDR2 (germline): SGHTS, YDEGEE. Trimming pared 0 bases from V and 14 bases from J, leaving 14 bases between. The CDR3 loop spans 13 amino acids. The genes are TRBV5-8 and TRBJ1-4; D is uncertain. Source: blood, taken after dendritic cell vaccination. This receptor was taken from a human donor with glioblastoma. For the CDR3, the DNA is TGTGCCAGCAGCTTGGTTCGGAGGGTACCCCTGTTTTTT. Translation gives CASSLVRRVPLFF.